This T cell receptor beta chain comes out of a study of cytomegalovirus exposure and HLA in healthy donors. Findings of the study overall: TCR beta V- and J-gene trimming was later associated with a missense DCLRE1C variant.

As regards this clone: Its matching antigen is unknown.

The PCR contained 60 Vbeta and 13 Jbeta primers. Using immunoSEQ multiplex PCR, the repertoire was profiled, and TCRdb retains in-frame clones only, with some absent. The sample data list 55,000 to 85,000 clones. This clonotype was obtained from a female donor in good health and CMV-seropositive. Sequenced input: PBMCs.

CDR3 residues: CASSPKLAGTIYEQYF. The CDR3, as DNA: TGTGCCAGCTCACCAAAACTAGCGGGAACAATCTACGAGCAGTACTTC. This chain joins TRBV18 and TRBJ2-7; 10 bases line up with TRBD2. Trimming removed 2 bases from V and 3 bases from J; junction bases left unmatched: 7. Per the germline V gene, CDR1 is KGHSH and CDR2 is LQKENI. The CDR3 is 16 amino acids.